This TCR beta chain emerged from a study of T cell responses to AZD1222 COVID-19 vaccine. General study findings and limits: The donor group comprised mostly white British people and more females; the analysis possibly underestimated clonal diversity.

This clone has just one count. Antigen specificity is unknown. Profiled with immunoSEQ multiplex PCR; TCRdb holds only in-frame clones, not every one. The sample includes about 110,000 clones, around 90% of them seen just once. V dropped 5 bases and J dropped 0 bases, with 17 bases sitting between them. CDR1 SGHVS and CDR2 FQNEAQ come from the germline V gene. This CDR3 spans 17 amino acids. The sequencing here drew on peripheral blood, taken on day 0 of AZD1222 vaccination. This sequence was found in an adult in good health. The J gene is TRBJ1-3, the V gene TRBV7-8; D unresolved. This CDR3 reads CASSQRAHIYSGNTIYF. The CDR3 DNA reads TGTGCCAGCAGCCAGAGGGCGCATATTTACTCTGGAAACACCATATATTTT.